What follows are 21 T cell receptor beta chains derived from one specimen sequenced in a study of T cells in Graves' hyperthyroidism and ophthalmopathy. Amplification of TCR beta CDR3 regions used RNA as the template. The HTBI primer set was used in a first-round RT-PCR of the TCR CDR3. TCRdb re-called the multiplex PCR reads through MiXCR, storing one row per CDR3 protein. The sample shows roughly 600,000 distinct CDR3 sequences, 13% to 15% of them seen only once. The sequencing sample was made of blood. The receptors were gathered from a woman aged 50 to 65 with Graves' ophthalmopathy.

This clonotype occurred many times. The rearrangement uses TRBV3-1 and TRBJ1-1; no clear D. The V gene's germline CDR1 is LGHDT and CDR2 YNNKEL (reference sequence). The CDR3 runs 13 residues. V lost 0 bases and J lost 10, with 12 bases in between. This CDR3 reads CASSQDYFGVAFF. CDR3 sequence (DNA): TGTGCCAGCAGCCAAGATTACTTCGGGGTAGCTTTCTTT.

The V call is TRBV7-8, the J call TRBJ1-5; D is undetermined. CDR1 SGHVS and CDR2 FQNEAQ come from the germline V gene. Trimming cost V 2 bases and J 6 bases, with 17 bases left between them. This CDR3 has 16 residues. The CDR3 sequence is CASSLLVGGSSQPQHF. The CDR3 nucleotides are TGTGCCAGCAGCTTATTGGTGGGCGGGAGTAGTCAGCCCCAGCATTTT.

This clonotype was observed a few times. The V and J genes are TRBV28 and TRBJ2-5; 11 bases are shared with TRBD1. The V and J ends lost 6 bases and 5 bases, in that order; junction bases with no gene match: 5. CDR1 is MDHEN and CDR2 is SYDVKM in the germline V gene. This CDR3 is built from 14 residues. CDR3 nucleotides: TGTGCCAGCAGCCGGACAGGGGGCAAGGAGACCCAGTACTTC. Its protein is CASSRTGGKETQYF. The whole variable domain, remainder taken from reference TRBV28 and TRBJ2-5, is DVKVTQSSRYLVKRTGEKVFLECVQDMDHENMFWYRQDPGLGLRLIYFSYDVKMKEKGDIPEGYSVSREKKERFSLILESASTNQTSMYLCASSRTGGKETQYFGPGTRLLVL.

This clonotype was detected ten times or more. The genes are TRBV3-1 and TRBJ2-7; TRBD2 aligns across 9 bases. There are 15 residues in the CDR3. The ends lost 4 bases at V and 1 base at J; junction bases unmatched: 5. Per germline, CDR1 LGHDT and CDR2 YNNKEL (reference sequence). CDR3 sequence: CASSPGLAGSYEQYF. The CDR3 DNA reads as TGTGCCAGCAGCCCCGGCCTAGCGGGATCCTACGAGCAGTACTTC.

This clonotype has just a few counts. A much larger clone differs by one base, so this may be a read error. The chain carries TRBV30 and TRBJ1-2, with D unresolved. The germline CDR1 and CDR2 sequences are GTSNPN and SVGIG (reference sequence). Trimming removed 3 bases from V and 2 bases from J, with 1 base in between. The CDR3 contains 10 residues. This CDR3 reads CAWRNYGYTF. The CDR3 nucleotides read TGTGCCTGGAGAAACTATGGCTACACCTTC.

At least ten counts were recorded for this clonotype. J is TRBJ2-1 and V is TRBV6-6; 11 bases are shared with TRBD2. CDR3 length: 17 amino acids. Germline V lookup: CDR1 MNHNY, CDR2 SVGAGI (reference sequence). Unmatched junction bases numbered 7, after V lost 2 bases and J lost 4 bases. The CDR3 region has the DNA TGTGCCAGCAGTTACGGGGGGGCTAGCGGGAGGTACAATGAGCAGTTCTTC. Amino acids: CASSYGGASGRYNEQFF.

This clonotype was seen only once. Since a much larger clone is just one base distant, this may be a read error. The J gene is TRBJ2-7, the V gene TRBV28; D gene uncertain. The germline CDR1 and CDR2 sequences are MDHEN and SYDVKM. This CDR3 is built from 12 residues. V gave up 5 bases and J gave up 7 bases, with 12 bases separating them. The CDR3 reads CASSLPLGEQYF. The CDR3 nucleotides read TGTGCCAGCAGTCTCCCGTTGGGGGAGCAGTACTTC.

The sample holds many counts of this clonotype. This chain links TRBV29-1 with TRBJ2-3; TRBD1 agrees at 7 bases. The V and J ends lost 3 bases and 2 bases, in that order; junction bases with no gene match: 14. Germline CDR1 is SQVTM and CDR2 is ANQGSEA. The CDR3 length is 17 residues. Here the CDR3 DNA reads TGCAGCGTTGACTCCACTATAACAGGGGCTAACACAGATACGCAGTATTTT. It yields the protein CSVDSTITGANTDTQYF.

The J gene is TRBJ2-5, the V gene TRBV29-1; D is unclear. CDR3 length equals 13 residues. V lost 6 bases to trimming and J lost 5 bases, with 16 bases between them. In germline, CDR1 is SQVTM, CDR2 ANQGSEA. The CDR3 DNA follows: TGCAGCGTAACGTCGCCTTCTGGGGAGACCCAGTACTTC. Translation gives CSVTSPSGETQYF.

This clonotype was counted many times. This sequence joins TRBV7-8 and TRBJ2-1; 10 positions match TRBD2. This CDR3 region has 15 residues. V lost 1 base to trimming and J lost 10 bases; unmatched junction nucleotides: 7. Germline loops: CDR1 SGHVS, CDR2 FQNEAQ. As DNA, the CDR3 is TGTGCCAGCAGCTTAGGGTCTAGCGGGAGAATAGAGCAGTTCTTC. Translated: CASSLGSSGRIEQFF.

This clonotype was picked up many times. The chain carries TRBV27 and TRBJ2-7; TRBD2 aligns across 7 bases. Germline assignment: CDR1 MNHEY and CDR2 SMNVEV (reference sequence). V lost 5 bases to trimming and J lost 2 bases; unmatched junction nucleotides: 12. The CDR3 sequence is 16 residues long. This chain's CDR3 is CASSPRGVRRAYEQYF. CDR3 nucleotides: TGTGCCAGCAGTCCCCGGGGGGTACGAAGGGCCTACGAGCAGTACTTC.

This clonotype was observed a few times. V is TRBV19 and J is TRBJ1-6, with D possibly TRBD1 on 6 matching bases. In germline, CDR1 is LNHDA, CDR2 SQIVND (reference sequence). V lost 9 bases and J lost 7, with 19 bases in between. This CDR3 is built from 15 residues. DNA of the CDR3: TGTGCCAGCGGCCTGGCGTTGGGGGCCAATTCACCCCTCCACTTT. Encoded protein: CASGLALGANSPLHF.

V is TRBV12-5 and J is TRBJ2-3, with 10 bases aligning to TRBD1. With V trimmed by 3 bases and J by 1 base, 1 base remained unmatched. The CDR3 runs to 15 residues. Per the germline V gene, CDR1 is LGHNT and CDR2 is FRNRAP. The CDR3 is CASGFGTGGTDTQYF. DNA for the CDR3: TGTGCTAGTGGTTTTGGGACAGGGGGCACAGATACGCAGTATTTT. Based on the CDR3 plus reference TRBV12-5 and TRBJ2-3, the full variable domain is DARVTQTPRHKVTEMGQEVTMRCQPILGHNTVFWYRQTMMQGLELLAYFRNRAPLDDSGMPKDRFSAEMPDATLATLKIQPSEPRDSAVYFCASGFGTGGTDTQYFGPGTRLTVL.

This clonotype was seen ten or more times. The CDR3 loop reads CASSLDSGGTNQPQHF. In DNA form, the CDR3 reads TGTGCCAGCAGCTTAGATTCAGGGGGGACGAATCAGCCCCAGCATTTT. This chain uses TRBV7-2 with TRBJ1-5; 7 bases match TRBD1. The germline gives CDR1 SGHTA, CDR2 FQGNSA. The CDR3 has 16 residues. V lost 1 base, J lost 4 bases, and 7 bases stayed unmatched.

The gene calls are TRBV27 and TRBJ2-7; 7 bases agree with TRBD1. The CDR3 is 15 amino acids. The germline gives CDR1 MNHEY, CDR2 SMNVEV (reference sequence). With 3 bases clipped from V and 4 bases from J, the junction kept 9 bases outside the gene matches. CDR3 loop: CASSFTGDQGYEQYF. The CDR3 bases are TGTGCCAGCAGTTTTACAGGGGATCAGGGATACGAGCAGTACTTC.

The table lists this clonotype with a few counts. Relative to the germline gene, one junction end is altered; a read error may explain this. The V and J genes are TRBV11-3 and TRBJ2-7; 9 bases map to TRBD1. Germline V gene data show CDR1 as SGHNT and CDR2 as YENEEA. This CDR3 region has 14 residues. The CDR3 reads CTSSFGTGSYEQYF. CDR3 in DNA: TGTACCAGCAGCTTTGGGACAGGGTCCTACGAGCAGTACTTC.

In its sample, this clonotype was seen a few times. This chain links TRBV4-1 with TRBJ2-3; D tentatively reads TRBD1 or TRBD2 (5 bases each). CDR3 size: 16 residues. V lost 3 bases, J lost 0 bases, and 13 bases lay in between. CDR1 MGHRA and CDR2 YSYEKL come from the germline V gene. CDR3 in DNA: TGCGCCAGCAGCCACCGCCGGGACCGGAGCACAGATACGCAGTATTTT. This gives the protein CASSHRRDRSTDTQYF.

This clonotype was observed at least ten times. The V gene is TRBV11-3, the J gene TRBJ2-1; TRBD2 matches at 8 bases. CDR3 size: 17 residues. V lost 5 bases, J lost 6 bases, and 15 bases stayed unmatched. The germline V gene has CDR1 SGHNT and CDR2 YENEEA. In nucleotides, the CDR3 is TGTGCCAGCAGCCGATCCCCAACTAGCGGATACCCCAATGAGCAGTTCTTC. Translating gives CASSRSPTSGYPNEQFF.

This clonotype was counted at least ten times. The V gene is TRBV11-2, the J gene TRBJ2-5, with D possibly TRBD2 on 6 matching bases. The V gene's germline CDR1 is SGHAT and CDR2 FQNNGV. The ends were cut back, 6 bases at V and 4 bases at J, with 18 bases in the middle. This CDR3 spans 15 amino acids. CDR3 DNA: TGTGCCAGCAGAACTGAGGGAGGTTCGCGAGAGACCCAGTACTTC. Its translation is CASRTEGGSRETQYF.

This clonotype has at least ten counts. The chain joins TRBV10-3 to TRBJ1-6, with a tentative D call TRBD1 (5 bases). In germline, CDR1 is ENHRY, CDR2 SYGVKD. This CDR3 is 14 amino acids long. Trimming cost V 8 bases and J 6 bases, with 14 bases left between them. The CDR3 bases are TGTGCCATCGGTTCGACAGAGTCTAATTCACCCCTCCACTTT. It specifies CAIGSTESNSPLHF.

This clonotype was counted at least ten times. The chain recombines TRBV28 with TRBJ2-7, with D perhaps matching TRBD2 (5 bases). CDR3 size: 14 residues. Looked up from germline, CDR1 is MDHEN and CDR2 is SYDVKM. Trimming stripped 5 bases from V and 3 bases from J, with 14 bases between. DNA of the CDR3: TGTGCCAGCAGTCTCCCGGGAAGACACTACGAGCAGTACTTC. Its translation: CASSLPGRHYEQYF.